A single T cell receptor (beta chain) is shown here with its context. This clonotype turned up a few times. Its antigen has not been determined. Base qualities are not recorded, but no much larger clone differs from it by a single base. The library came from multiplex PCR. Data came from an Illumina HiSeq 4000. CDR3 regions were amplified by Arm-PCR with iRepertoire HTBI primers to construct TCR beta libraries. Before sequencing, the PCR products went through gel purification. The paper's data handling went like this. Across samples, around 62 TRBV and 14 TRBJ segments were identified and used for gene usage analysis of CDR3 amino acid clonotypes. Filtered high-quality paired reads were merged into contigs using COPE and FqMerger. Contigs were aligned with BLAST to IMGT TRBV, TRBD and TRBJ reference genes, and CDR3 was defined per IMGT. Clonotypes above 0.1% frequency were classified as highly expanded clones. Shannon entropy was used to measure repertoire diversity, and the Gini coefficient was used to measure V-J evenness. Public clonotypes were defined as clonotypes shared by more than one individual. TCRdb took the public reads, trimmed them with fastp at Q25, ran MiXCR for clone calling and kept in-frame beta chains. Rows merge per CDR3 protein into single entries with the most common DNA and genes. Here the V and J calls rest on TCRdb's processing, not on the authors' analysis. A total of 350,000 to 400,000 distinct CDR3 sequences appear in this sample, about 14% of them only once. The ten largest account for 22% of the sample.

This sample is part of a study of regulatory T cells in long-lasting Graves disease (dated by TCRdb to the early 2020s). Regarding the complete study: Antithyroid drugs had been taken for less than 3 months by newly diagnosed Graves' disease patients. TCR sequencing covered some 13 persistent and approximately 20 newly diagnosed Graves' disease patients, about 35 samples in total. The study took place in China and was registered as a clinical trial. Peripheral blood TCR sequencing and RNA sequencing compared persistent Graves' disease patients with newly diagnosed Graves' disease patients. The research as a whole found: TRBV28, TRBJ1-2 and TRBJ2-5 were preferentially used in persistent disease, while TRBV20-1 and TRBJ2-1 were favored in newly diagnosed disease. The study examined only peripheral blood because the primary lesion, thyroid tissue, could not be accessed. As a limitation, the authors acknowledged that the small sample size may reduce accuracy. Lower TCR Shannon entropy and fewer highly expanded clones were observed in persistent Graves' disease patients than in newly diagnosed patients, which suggested clonal expansion. Sequencing and analysis were restricted to the TCR beta chain. Persistent patients shared more public clonotypes among themselves (2,741) than newly diagnosed patients did (nearly 1,000).

Cut back by 6 bases and 6 bases, the V and J ends lie 15 bases apart. The CDR3 covers 15 residues, taking in both the cysteine and the phenylalanine. Just CDR3 DNA is preserved here, 45 bases in frame from base 1. The time point label, read with the paper, signifies: newly diagnosed GD, antithyroid drugs for less than 3 months. RNA was extracted from PBMCs in TRIzol for both TCR sequencing and RNA sequencing. The diagnosis of Graves' disease followed American Thyroid Association guidelines. Patients for the study were recruited at an endocrinology department in Xi'an, China. Each patient gave 8.5 to 9.5 milliliters of peripheral blood, collected in an EDTA anticoagulant tube. Ficoll Paque Plus density gradient separation was used to isolate PBMCs, and no further T cell sorting was performed. An Agilent 2100 Bioanalyzer and agarose gel were used to check RNA quality, while a NanoDrop 2000 measured RNA concentration.

The chain employs TRBV12-3 or TRBV12-4 and TRBJ1-6; the D gene is unclear. The sequence derives from a female donor with Graves disease. The sample here was peripheral blood mononuclear cells (PBMCs), taken at new diagnosis, from a patient treated with antithyroid drugs. CDR3 reads: CASSLVDDFNSPLHF. The nucleotides read TGTGCCAGCAGCCTGGTAGATGACTTTAATTCACCCCTCCACTTT.